The 8 T cell receptor beta chains listed next were all sequenced from one sample in a study of T-cell memory formation after mild COVID-19. One entry per CDR3 protein, called by TCRdb with MiXCR from the 5' RACE reads. This sample has about 560,000 distinct CDR3 sequences, with less than 25% found just once. The sample taken for sequencing was PBMCs or a T cell subset sorted from them (not recorded which). The receptor source for this set is an adult woman who had mild COVID-19 (a few samples of this study predate the infection). Cell type and time point are not known.

In this sample, this clonotype turned up a few times. The J gene is TRBJ2-1, the V gene TRBV24-1, with D perhaps matching TRBD1 (5 bases). V lost 0 bases and J lost 7, with 18 bases in between. CDR3 length equals 17 residues. Germline CDR1 is KGHDR and CDR2 is SFDVKD. CDR3 residues: CATSDLPARVKGNEQFF. The DNA of the CDR3 is TGTGCCACCAGTGATTTGCCGGCCAGGGTAAAGGGGAATGAGCAGTTCTTC.

This clonotype was found a few times. CDR3 sequence: CASSELAGGPGETQYF. CDR3 sequence (DNA): TGCGCCAGCAGCGAACTAGCGGGGGGGCCCGGGGAGACCCAGTACTTC. The chain has TRBV5-1 and TRBJ2-5; 13 bases are a match to TRBD2. The CDR3 covers 16 residues. CDR1 and CDR2 (germline): SGHRS, YFSETQ. With 4 bases clipped from V and 5 bases from J, the junction kept 8 bases outside the gene matches.

The chain has TRBV6-6 and TRBJ2-7; D is uncertain. The CDR3 is 13 residues long. V was cut by 2 bases and J by 1 base, with 6 bases left in between. From germline, CDR1 is MNHNY and CDR2 SVGAGI (reference sequence). The CDR3 is CASSYRVSYEQYF. CDR3 sequence (DNA): TGTGCCAGCAGTTACCGAGTATCCTACGAGCAGTACTTC.

This clonotype was counted ten times or more. V usage is TRBV5-1 and J usage is TRBJ2-3; D might be TRBD2 (7 bases). Germline V gene data show CDR1 as SGHRS and CDR2 as YFSETQ. V lost 4 bases and J 2 bases, leaving 11 bases between the germline ends. This CDR3 contains 14 residues. The CDR3 DNA is TGCGCCAGCAGCCCCGGGGGGCCCACAGATACGCAGTATTTT. Protein sequence: CASSPGGPTDTQYF.

This clonotype was found a few times. This chain joins TRBV20-1 and TRBJ2-3; 10 bases are a match to TRBD2. CDR3 size: 14 residues. V dropped 5 bases and J dropped 2; count of bases not matched to a gene: 4. Germline CDR1 reads DFQATT; CDR2 reads SNEGSKA (reference sequence). In DNA, the CDR3 is TGCAGTGCTTTAGCGGGGGGTTACACAGATACGCAGTATTTT. This encodes CSALAGGYTDTQYF.

This clonotype was seen a handful of times. CDR3 DNA sequence: TGTGCCTGGAATTACGGCGGGAGGGACCAAGAGACCCAGTACTTC. Residues: CAWNYGGRDQETQYF. This chain links TRBV30 with TRBJ2-5; 9 bases line up with TRBD2. J gave up 0 bases and V 4 bases, and 6 bases lay outside the gene matches. CDR3 length: 15 residues. Germline CDR1 and CDR2: GTSNPN and SVGIG (reference sequence).

In this sample, this clonotype turned up a few times. DNA of the CDR3: TGCGCCAGCAGCTTCCTCCCTCATTCCTACGAGCAGTACTTC. It yields the protein CASSFLPHSYEQYF. The rearrangement links TRBV5-1 to TRBJ2-7; D remains unclear. There are 14 residues in the CDR3. The germline V gene has CDR1 SGHRS and CDR2 YFSETQ. V was cut by 2 bases and J by 1 base, with 10 bases left in between.

The rearrangement joins TRBV5-1 to TRBJ2-5; D not certain. The CDR3 contains 16 residues. The germline CDR1 and CDR2 sequences are SGHRS and YFSETQ. The V gene lost 0 bases and the J gene lost 4 bases, with 16 bases spanning the gap. The CDR3 reads CASSLEDPRMGETQYF. In DNA, the CDR3 is TGCGCCAGCAGCTTGGAGGACCCCCGGATGGGAGAGACCCAGTACTTC. Full variable domain (remainder filled in from reference TRBV5-1 and TRBJ2-5): KAGVTQTPRYLIKTRGQQVTLSCSPISGHRSVSWYQQTPGQGLQFLFEYFSETQRNKGNFPGRFSGRQFSNSRSEMNVSTLELGDSALYLCASSLEDPRMGETQYFGPGTRLLVL.